These 17 T cell receptor beta chains were sequenced from one sample in a study of blood T cell repertoires in COVID-19. Libraries were prepared by immunoSEQ multiplex PCR; TCRdb keeps only in-frame clonotypes and omits some of them. The sample lists 400,000 or so clones; around 87% were seen once. The sequenced sample was peripheral blood. These receptors all come from a human donor in a cohort sampled during active COVID-19.

The chain has TRBV29-1 and TRBJ2-3; no clear D gene. The V end was cut by 3 bases, the J end by 1 base, with 5 bases between. The CDR3 is 12 amino acids. Germline lookup yields CDR1 SQVTM and CDR2 ANQGSEA. The CDR3 reads CSVDEGTDTQYF. CDR3 in DNA: TGCAGCGTTGATGAGGGCACAGATACGCAGTATTTT.

This clone has a handful of counts. This chain uses TRBV10-3 with TRBJ2-7; possibly TRBD2 for D (6 bases). Looked up from germline, CDR1 is ENHRY and CDR2 is SYGVKD. CDR3 length: 14 residues. The germline V and J ends were trimmed by 7 bases and 3 bases, with 16 bases remaining between them. Here the CDR3 reads CAITPGAGFYEQYF. For the CDR3, the DNA is TGTGCCATCACCCCTGGGGCGGGGTTCTACGAGCAGTACTTC.

As for this clone: Other DNA sequences from this sample encode an identical CDR3 as well. This chain connects TRBV7-3 to TRBJ2-3, with 10 bases identical to TRBD1. The junction had 5 bases not matched to a gene; V was cut back by 5 bases and J by 6 bases. This CDR3 is built from 14 residues. Per the germline V gene, CDR1 is SGHTA and CDR2 is FQGTGA. Here the CDR3 reads CASSPGQGLDTQYF. CDR3 DNA: TGTGCCAGCAGCCCGGGACAGGGGCTCGATACGCAGTATTTT.

The chain uses TRBV6-4 and TRBJ1-4, with a tentative D call TRBD1 (5 bases). This CDR3 region has 15 residues. The V end was cut by 10 bases, the J end by 4 bases, with 19 bases between. CDR1 and CDR2 (germline): MRHNA, SNTAGT. The CDR3 is CATGTTGVYNEKLFF. CDR3 DNA sequence: TGTGCCACGGGTACCACAGGAGTTTATAATGAAAAACTGTTTTTT.

The J gene is TRBJ2-7, the V gene TRBV30; 11 nucleotides align to TRBD2. Germline loops: CDR1 GTSNPN, CDR2 SVGIG (reference sequence). The junction had 10 bases not matched to a gene; V was cut back by 4 bases and J by 5 bases. This CDR3 is built from 15 residues. The CDR3 bases are TGTGCCTGGAACCTAGCGGGAGGAACTATAAACGAGCAGTACTTC. It specifies CAWNLAGGTINEQYF.

This rearrangement joins TRBV9 to TRBJ2-7; 9 bases match TRBD2. Germline values: CDR1 SGDLS, CDR2 YYNGEE. V shed 5 bases and J 7 bases; nucleotides not matched to a gene: 13. This CDR3 region has 15 residues. The CDR3 loop is CASRAGASGNREQYF. The CDR3 region has the DNA TGTGCCAGCAGGGCAGGGGCTAGCGGGAACAGGGAGCAGTACTTC.

The J gene is TRBJ2-7, the V gene TRBV7-8; D perhaps matches TRBD2 (5 bases). There are 15 residues in the CDR3. CDR1 is SGHVS and CDR2 is FQNEAQ in the germline V gene. V dropped 1 base and J dropped 3 bases, with 13 bases sitting between them. The CDR3, as DNA: TGTGCCAGCAGCTTAGTCCCGGGATCCGTCTACGAGCAGTACTTC. It yields the protein CASSLVPGSVYEQYF.

This chain uses TRBV27 with TRBJ2-1, with 13 bases identical to TRBD2. Germline values: CDR1 MNHEY, CDR2 SMNVEV (reference sequence). Losses at the gene ends were 7 bases for V and 9 bases for J; bases not matched to a gene: 12. CDR3 length equals 16 residues. The CDR3 DNA reads TGTGCCAGCACGTCCCCGGAACTAGCGGGGGGGACTGAGCAGTTCTTC. As protein: CASTSPELAGGTEQFF.

V is TRBV6-5 and J is TRBJ1-5; D might be TRBD1 (6 bases). Germline V lookup: CDR1 MNHEY, CDR2 SVGAGI. The CDR3 sequence is 15 residues long. The V end was cut by 5 bases, the J end by 2 bases, with 13 bases between. The CDR3 is CASSPGEGRNQPQHF. DNA for the CDR3: TGTGCCAGCAGTCCAGGGGAGGGTCGCAATCAGCCCCAGCATTTT.

This clone showed up just once. The chain is built from TRBV19 and TRBJ2-2; possibly TRBD2 for D (5 bases). V gave up 6 bases and J gave up 7 bases, with 15 bases separating them. Germline assignment: CDR1 LNHDA and CDR2 SQIVND (reference sequence). CDR3 length: 14 amino acids. In DNA form, the CDR3 reads TGTGCCAGTAGCGCCGGACGCGGAGGCGGGGAGCTGTTTTTT. Translated, it gives CASSAGRGGGELFF.

The V call is TRBV2, the J call TRBJ2-5, with 13 positions matching TRBD2. The germline CDR1 and CDR2 sequences are SNHLY and FYNNEI. The CDR3 is 15 amino acids. Unmatched junction bases numbered 3, after V lost 6 bases and J lost 2 bases. The CDR3, as DNA: TGTGCCAGCAGGTTACTAGCGGGGGGGCAAGAGACCCAGTACTTC. It is translated as CASRLLAGGQETQYF.

This chain joins TRBV28 and TRBJ2-1; 12 bases are a match to TRBD1. This CDR3 is built from 15 residues. J gave up 8 bases and V 4 bases, and 6 bases lay outside the gene matches. Germline values: CDR1 MDHEN, CDR2 SYDVKM. The CDR3 is CASSSGQGAYYEQFF. CDR3 DNA sequence: TGTGCCAGCAGTTCGGGACAGGGGGCGTATTATGAGCAGTTCTTC.

The CDR3 reads CASSRTTGPHGELFF. The CDR3 coding sequence is TGTGCCAGCAGCCGAACGACAGGGCCGCACGGGGAGCTGTTTTTT. The chain uses TRBV14 and TRBJ2-2, with 7 bases that match TRBD1. The germline CDR1 and CDR2 sequences are SGHDN and FVKESK. The CDR3 consists of 15 residues. Trimming cost V 4 bases and J 7 bases; bases outside gene matches: 9.

The chain is built from TRBV29-1 and TRBJ2-2; 8 bases align to TRBD1. V lost 7 bases to trimming and J lost 7 bases; unmatched junction nucleotides: 11. The CDR3 is 14 amino acids. The germline V gene encodes CDR1 SQVTM and CDR2 ANQGSEA. The CDR3 nucleotides are TGCAGCGCAGGACAGGGAGCCTTGGGCGGGGAGCTGTTTTTT. Protein: CSAGQGALGGELFF.

J is TRBJ2-2 and V is TRBV2; D remains unclear. Per germline, CDR1 SNHLY and CDR2 FYNNEI. The CDR3 has 15 residues. V lost 1 base and J 0 bases, leaving 6 bases between the germline ends. The CDR3 here is CASSEGAANTGELFF. As DNA, the CDR3 is TGTGCCAGCAGTGAAGGGGCAGCGAACACCGGGGAGCTGTTTTTT.

CDR3 loop: CASSQTGYGYTF. In nucleotides, the CDR3 is TGTGCCAGCAGTCAGACAGGCTATGGCTACACCTTC. The chain employs TRBV6-5 and TRBJ1-2; the D gene is possibly TRBD1 (6 bases). CDR1 is MNHEY, CDR2 SVGAGI, per germline. Trimming took 5 bases from V and 4 from J, leaving 8 bases between them. The CDR3 length is 12 residues.

The rearrangement joins TRBV30 to TRBJ1-1, with 10 positions matching TRBD1. The germline V gene has CDR1 GTSNPN and CDR2 SVGIG (reference sequence). The CDR3 totals 13 residues. V dropped 2 bases and J dropped 8; count of bases not matched to a gene: 5. The DNA of the CDR3 is TGTGCCTGGAGTATCGGGACAGGGGTAGAAGCTTTCTTT. Protein sequence: CAWSIGTGVEAFF. Based on the CDR3 plus reference TRBV30 and TRBJ1-1, the full variable domain is SQTIHQWPATLVQPVGSPLSLECTVEGTSNPNLYWYRQAAGRGLQLLFYSVGIGQISSEVPQNLSASRPQDRQFILSSKKLLLSDSGFYLCAWSIGTGVEAFFGQGTRLTVV.